This T cell receptor (beta chain) was observed in a study of blood T cell repertoires in COVID-19. Study information: T cells, B-cell-depleted T cells, or PBMCs provided the cDNA or gDNA that served as material.

Researchers sorted participants into cohorts using their self-reported clinical history. The recovered donors of Cohort 3 showed two negative PCRs, clearance, or symptom resolution. From germline, CDR1 is WSHSY and CDR2 SAAADI. V shed 6 bases, J shed 1 base, and the junction held 3 bases outside the gene matches. CDR3 size: 14 residues. Authors' processing steps: By means of reference gene primer amplification, nucleated cell counts were estimated. Sequencing used immunoSEQ multiplex PCR; TCRdb keeps in-frame clones, though not all of them. Clone size and the V and J calls come from that table; the DNA yielded D and trimming. The table has around 470,000 clones, about 92% seen once.

The chain carries TRBV10-2 and TRBJ1-1; 9 bases map to TRBD1. The specimen sequenced was PBMCs or T cells enriched from blood (not recorded which). The clonotype originates from a man aged 18 to 29 who had recovered from COVID-19. DNA for the CDR3: TGCGCCAGCAGGGCGGGACAGGGGAACACTGAAGCTTTCTTT. This encodes CASRAGQGNTEAFF.